A selection of T cell receptor beta chains follows, all from one sample in a study of T-cell memory formation after mild COVID-19. TCRdb ran MiXCR on the 5' RACE reads and lists one entry per CDR3 protein. Among about 350,000 distinct CDR3 sequences listed, 20% were seen once. Source material: PBMCs or a T cell subset sorted from them (not recorded which). The receptors here all came from a man younger than 35 who had mild COVID-19 (a few samples of this study predate the infection). Cell type and time point are not known. Each CDR3 is given with its conserved first and last residue. Fields, in order: clone size, J gene, D gene, V gene, CDR3 DNA, CDR3 protein. A D gene is named only where the DNA matches it firmly. A row's size may be missing; if present it is once, few, many or a size class.

size: NA
J: TRBJ2-1
D: TRBD2
V: TRBV15
DNA: TGTGCCACCAGCGAAGTAGCGGGGGGCTTAAGGGAGCAGTTCTTC
CDR3: CATSEVAGGLREQFF

size: NA
J: TRBJ2-3
D: NA
V: TRBV20-1
DNA: TGCAGTGCTAGAGATGGGGGGCGTAGCACAGATACGCAGTATTTT
CDR3: CSARDGGRSTDTQYF

size: NA
J: TRBJ1-2
D: NA
V: TRBV29-1
DNA: TGCAGCGTTGGAATTCAAAATGGCTACACCTTC
CDR3: CSVGIQNGYTF

size: few
J: TRBJ1-2
D: NA
V: TRBV7-2
DNA: TGTGCCAGCAGCAAAACAGAGGGGGGCTACACCTTC
CDR3: CASSKTEGGYTF

size: few
J: TRBJ2-1
D: NA
V: TRBV11-2
DNA: TGTGCCAGCAGACCTACGGGGAACCCTATAAACAATGAGCAGTTCTTC
CDR3: CASRPTGNPINNEQFF

size: NA
J: TRBJ1-1
D: NA
V: TRBV12-5
DNA: TGTGCTAGTGGTCCTCCCGGGCGATCGGGAGAAGCTTTCTTT
CDR3: CASGPPGRSGEAFF

size: NA
J: TRBJ2-1
D: TRBD2
V: TRBV20-1
DNA: TGCAGTGCTGGCGGGACTAGCGGGGGGGGCAATGAGCAGTTCTTC
CDR3: CSAGGTSGGGNEQFF

size: NA
J: TRBJ2-7
D: NA
V: TRBV9
DNA: TGTGCCAGCAGCGCGGAAGGGGGCTACGAGCAGTACTTC
CDR3: CASSAEGGYEQYF

size: NA
J: TRBJ2-5
D: TRBD1
V: TRBV7-3
DNA: TGTGCCAGCAGCTTGACAGGGGTTCCTGGAGAGACCCAGTACTTC
CDR3: CASSLTGVPGETQYF

size: NA
J: TRBJ2-2
D: NA
V: TRBV4-1
DNA: TGCGCCAGCAGCCACTTTACCGGGGAGCTGTTTTTT
CDR3: CASSHFTGELFF

size: NA
J: TRBJ1-2
D: NA
V: TRBV12-3/TRBV12-4
DNA: TGTGCCAGCACCGATGGAGTATCCTATGGCTACACCTTC
CDR3: CASTDGVSYGYTF

size: few
J: TRBJ1-5
D: NA
V: TRBV29-1
DNA: TGCAGCGAAAACCGGGAGGGACAGCCCCAGCATTTT
CDR3: CSENREGQPQHF

size: few
J: TRBJ2-2
D: NA
V: TRBV20-1
DNA: TGCAGTGCTAGTTCGGGACTCCCGGGAGTCCGGGAGCTGTTTTTT
CDR3: CSASSGLPGVRELFF

size: few
J: TRBJ1-2
D: NA
V: TRBV7-9
DNA: TGTGCCAGCAGCTCCTTACAGGGTCCTAACTATGGCTACACCTTC
CDR3: CASSSLQGPNYGYTF

size: many
J: TRBJ2-5
D: NA
V: TRBV5-1
DNA: TGCGCCAGCAGCTTAAAAACAGCTGAGGAGACCCAGTACTTC
CDR3: CASSLKTAEETQYF

size: few
J: TRBJ2-3
D: NA
V: TRBV14
DNA: TGTGCCAGCAGCCAAGTAGCCCTAGCCCTCACAGATACGCAGTATTTT
CDR3: CASSQVALALTDTQYF

size: NA
J: TRBJ2-1
D: TRBD2
V: TRBV4-1
DNA: TGCGCCAGCAGCCAACCGACTAGCGGGAATGTGAATGAGCAGTTCTTC
CDR3: CASSQPTSGNVNEQFF

size: NA
J: TRBJ2-3
D: TRBD2
V: TRBV20-1
DNA: TGCAGTGCTAGAGACCAGCGGGGGGCGGGAGATACGCAGTATTTT
CDR3: CSARDQRGAGDTQYF

size: NA
J: TRBJ2-2
D: NA
V: TRBV6-6
DNA: TGTGCCATCTACCAGGGGCGGTCCGGGGAGCTGTTTTTT
CDR3: CAIYQGRSGELFF

size: NA
J: TRBJ2-3
D: NA
V: TRBV4-1
DNA: TGCGCCAGCAGCCAAGATCCGGGGGCGACGGCTGATACGCAGTATTTT
CDR3: CASSQDPGATADTQYF

size: few
J: TRBJ2-3
D: TRBD1
V: TRBV7-3
DNA: TGTGCCAGCAGCCCGACAGGGTACCCCGCAGATACGCAGTATTTT
CDR3: CASSPTGYPADTQYF

size: NA
J: TRBJ2-1
D: TRBD1
V: TRBV5-1
DNA: TGCGCCAGCAGCGGACCGGGACAGGCGAGCAATGAGCAGTTCTTC
CDR3: CASSGPGQASNEQFF

size: NA
J: TRBJ1-1
D: NA
V: TRBV4-3
DNA: TGCGCCAGCAGCCAAGACGGGGGAAACACTGAAGCTTTCTTT
CDR3: CASSQDGGNTEAFF

size: few
J: TRBJ1-1
D: NA
V: TRBV7-8
DNA: TGTGCCAGCAGGCCCGGTCGGGAGAACCAAGAAGCTTTCTTT
CDR3: CASRPGRENQEAFF

size: few
J: TRBJ1-5
D: NA
V: TRBV30
DNA: TGTGCCTGGAGTCAAACCGGGCCCGGGGGGAATCAGCCCCAGCATTTT
CDR3: CAWSQTGPGGNQPQHF

size: NA
J: TRBJ1-2
D: NA
V: TRBV27
DNA: TGTGCCAGCAGTTTATCGCCCCCTAACTATGGCTACACCTTC
CDR3: CASSLSPPNYGYTF

size: NA
J: TRBJ2-7
D: NA
V: TRBV30
DNA: TGTGCCTGGAGTGTAACTAGCATGGAGCAGTACTTC
CDR3: CAWSVTSMEQYF

size: many
J: TRBJ2-2
D: NA
V: TRBV12-3/TRBV12-4
DNA: TGTGCCAGCACCATACTAACCCCACGCGCCGGGGAGCTGTTTTTT
CDR3: CASTILTPRAGELFF

size: few
J: TRBJ2-2
D: NA
V: TRBV25-1
DNA: TGTGCCAGCAGTGTCACCGGGACCTACACCGGGGAGCTGTTTTTT
CDR3: CASSVTGTYTGELFF

size: NA
J: TRBJ1-1
D: NA
V: TRBV7-9
DNA: TGTGCCAGCAGCTCCCAGGGGAGTGCCACTGAAGCTTTCTTT
CDR3: CASSSQGSATEAFF

size: NA
J: TRBJ1-1
D: NA
V: TRBV5-1
DNA: TGCGCCAGCAGCTTACAGAAGCCGAACACTGAAGCTTTCTTT
CDR3: CASSLQKPNTEAFF

size: few
J: TRBJ2-3
D: NA
V: TRBV4-2
DNA: TGTGCCAGCAGCCCCACGGCGGGGAAAGATACGCAGTATTTT
CDR3: CASSPTAGKDTQYF

size: NA
J: TRBJ2-7
D: TRBD1
V: TRBV6-5
DNA: TGTGCCAGCAGTTCAGACAGGGGGTTGACCTACGAGCAGTACTTC
CDR3: CASSSDRGLTYEQYF

size: NA
J: TRBJ1-1
D: NA
V: TRBV3-1
DNA: TGTGCCAGCAGCCATAGAACTGAAGCTTTCTTT
CDR3: CASSHRTEAFF

size: few
J: TRBJ2-1
D: TRBD2
V: TRBV12-3/TRBV12-4
DNA: TGTGCCAGCCGTTGGACTAGCGGGGGAAATGAGCAGTTCTTC
CDR3: CASRWTSGGNEQFF

size: few
J: TRBJ1-5
D: TRBD1
V: TRBV6-5
DNA: TGTGCCAGCAGACCGACAGGGGGGTATAGTCAGCCCCAGCATTTT
CDR3: CASRPTGGYSQPQHF